The 29 T cell receptor beta chains reported below all come from one sample, sequenced in a study of T-cell reconstitution after alpha-beta-depleted transplantation in children. Unique molecular identifiers were built into the TCRbeta library. A single record per CDR3 protein comes from TCRdb applying MiXCR to the PCR reads. The sample lists over 550,000 distinct CDR3 sequences; roughly a tenth were seen once. The sample consisted of PBMCs from the stem cell graft donor, taken from the stem cell graft. These receptors came from a human donor who donated a stem cell graft to a child with acute myeloid leukemia.

The chain couples TRBV7-9 to TRBJ2-7; D ambiguous. V dropped 4 bases and J dropped 3 bases, with 7 bases sitting between them. The germline V gene has CDR1 SEHNR and CDR2 FQNEAQ (reference sequence). CDR3 length: 12 residues. The CDR3 loop reads CASSSLVYEQYF. CDR3 DNA sequence: TGTGCCAGCAGCTCACTTGTCTACGAGCAGTACTTC.

This clonotype was observed a few times. This chain joins TRBV11-2 and TRBJ1-3; D is undetermined. The CDR3 covers 16 residues. V shed 5 bases and J shed 0 bases, with 14 bases lying between them. The germline V gene has CDR1 SGHAT and CDR2 FQNNGV. The CDR3 nucleotides read TGTGCCAGCAGCCCTGGAAGCGGCATCTCTGGAAACACCATATATTTT. Encoded protein: CASSPGSGISGNTIYF.

V is TRBV20-1 and J is TRBJ2-7, with a tentative D call TRBD1 (5 bases). The length of the CDR3 is 15 residues. The germline V gene encodes CDR1 DFQATT and CDR2 SNEGSKA (reference sequence). The V and J ends lost 1 base and 2 bases respectively, with 15 bases between them. Written as DNA, the CDR3 is TGCAGTGCTAGAGTGTCGAGGACAAACACCTACGAGCAGTACTTC. Its protein product is CSARVSRTNTYEQYF.

This clonotype was recorded a few times. Written as DNA, the CDR3 is TGTGCCAGCAGTCCCGACAGATCATCAACTAATGAAAAACTGTTTTTT. Translation gives CASSPDRSSTNEKLFF. The gene calls are TRBV12-3 or TRBV12-4 and TRBJ1-4; tentative D call: TRBD1 (5 bases). V gave up 5 bases and J gave up 0 bases, with 13 bases separating them. The CDR3 loop spans 16 amino acids.

The chain has TRBV12-3 or TRBV12-4 and TRBJ1-2; D uncertain. This CDR3 is 15 amino acids long. Trimming stripped 7 bases from V and 4 bases from J, with 19 bases between. In nucleotides, the CDR3 is TGTGCCAGCAACCTAGGCCAAAGTCCAGGCTATGGCTACACCTTC. As protein: CASNLGQSPGYGYTF.

This clonotype was counted a few times. This chain uses TRBV5-1 with TRBJ2-7; 9 bases match TRBD1. V shed 4 bases, J shed 5 bases, and the junction held 7 bases outside the gene matches. The CDR3 has 14 residues. The germline V gene encodes CDR1 SGHRS and CDR2 YFSETQ. This chain's CDR3 is CASSHGTGPNEQYF. The CDR3 nucleotides read TGCGCCAGCAGCCATGGGACAGGGCCAAACGAGCAGTACTTC.

A note on this clonotype: A much larger clone lies one base from this, so it may be a read error. V and J are TRBV28 and TRBJ2-3; no clear D. Germline values: CDR1 MDHEN, CDR2 SYDVKM. V dropped 5 bases and J dropped 2 bases, with 5 bases sitting between them. The CDR3 extends over 12 amino acids. In DNA, the CDR3 is TGTGCCAGCAGTATTGTCACAGATACGCAGTATTTT. Its translation: CASSIVTDTQYF. The complete variable domain, with remaining parts taken from reference TRBV28 and TRBJ2-3, reads DVKVTQSSRYLVKRTGEKVFLECVQDMDHENMFWYRQDPGLGLRLIYFSYDVKMKEKGDIPEGYSVSREKKERFSLILESASTNQTSMYLCASSIVTDTQYFGPGTRLTVL.

The chain is built from TRBV28 and TRBJ2-7; D perhaps matches TRBD1 (6 bases). V was pared by 7 bases and J by 2 bases, with 18 bases between. CDR1 and CDR2 (germline): MDHEN, SYDVKM. The CDR3 extends over 15 amino acids. The CDR3 bases are TGTGCCAGCACCACCCCCGCAGGGGCCCCCTACGAGCAGTACTTC. As protein: CASTTPAGAPYEQYF.

This clonotype appeared many times. This rearrangement joins TRBV20-1 to TRBJ2-5; 9 bases match TRBD2. Looked up from germline, CDR1 is DFQATT and CDR2 is SNEGSKA (reference sequence). Trimming cost V 5 bases and J 4 bases; bases outside gene matches: 8. The CDR3 totals 14 residues. The chain's CDR3 is CSAPRRGGGETQYF. The DNA of the CDR3 is TGCAGTGCTCCCCGGCGCGGGGGGGGAGAGACCCAGTACTTC.

The genes are TRBV20-1 and TRBJ2-3, with D uncertain. Germline V gene data show CDR1 as DFQATT and CDR2 as SNEGSKA (reference sequence). CDR3 length: 13 residues. V was cut by 6 bases and J by 0 bases, with 10 bases left in between. The CDR3 protein is CSASDPSTDTQYF. CDR3 nucleotide sequence: TGCAGTGCCTCGGACCCCAGCACAGATACGCAGTATTTT.

V and J are TRBV20-1 and TRBJ2-1; 8 bases agree with TRBD2. The CDR3 contains 15 residues. The J segment lost 9 bases and the V segment lost 6 bases, leaving 16 bases of the junction unmatched. The germline V gene encodes CDR1 DFQATT and CDR2 SNEGSKA (reference sequence). The CDR3 bases are TGCAGTGCCCCGGGGTGGATTAGCGGGACTCCTGAGCAGTTCTTC. Its protein is CSAPGWISGTPEQFF.

The table lists this clonotype with a few counts. V gene TRBV12-3 or TRBV12-4 combines with J gene TRBJ2-7; D may match TRBD1 or TRBD2 (5 bases each). This CDR3 spans 14 amino acids. V was clipped by 4 bases and J by 6 bases, with 16 bases between them. The CDR3 nucleotides read TGTGCCAGCAGTTATCCGGGACCGCCTGTCGAGCAGTACTTC. Translated, it gives CASSYPGPPVEQYF.

This clonotype was seen only a few times. V and J are TRBV29-1 and TRBJ2-5; 9 bases agree with TRBD2. In germline, CDR1 is SQVTM, CDR2 ANQGSEA. This CDR3 is built from 15 residues. V lost 0 bases to trimming and J lost 5 bases; unmatched junction nucleotides: 7. The chain's CDR3 is CSVEDRGRAGETQYF. CDR3 bases: TGCAGCGTTGAAGATCGCGGGAGGGCCGGGGAGACCCAGTACTTC.

This clonotype showed up just a few times. The chain employs TRBV20-1 and TRBJ2-6; perhaps TRBD1 as D (5 bases). Trimming removed 3 bases at V and 4 bases at J, with 10 bases between. This CDR3 has 14 residues. Germline assignment: CDR1 DFQATT and CDR2 SNEGSKA (reference sequence). Here the CDR3 reads CSASQGSGANVLTF. Written as DNA, the CDR3 is TGCAGTGCTAGTCAGGGCTCAGGGGCCAACGTCCTGACTTTC.

This clonotype was detected a few times. This chain uses TRBV20-1 with TRBJ2-3; 7 bases are a match to TRBD2. J lost 7 bases, V lost 3 bases, and 10 bases had no gene match. Looked up from germline, CDR1 is DFQATT and CDR2 is SNEGSKA (reference sequence). The CDR3 is 14 residues long. CDR3 loop: CSARGSLSGNTQYF. The CDR3 DNA sequence: TGCAGTGCTAGGGGTAGCCTAAGCGGGAATACGCAGTATTTT.

The chain links TRBV7-2 to TRBJ2-1; TRBD1 agrees at 9 bases. The V segment lost 6 bases and the J segment 6 bases; nucleotides outside the gene matches: 9. The CDR3 sequence is 15 residues long. Germline CDR1 is SGHTA and CDR2 is FQGNSA. This CDR3 reads CASRTGTGTINEQFF. The CDR3 DNA sequence: TGTGCCAGCAGGACCGGGACAGGGACAATCAATGAGCAGTTCTTC.

This clonotype was seen repeatedly, ten times or more. V usage is TRBV4-3 and J usage is TRBJ2-3; no firm D call. The V end lost 0 bases, the J end lost 4 bases, and 5 bases lay between the germline ends. The CDR3 runs 13 residues. CDR1 and CDR2 from the germline V gene are LGHNA and YSLEER. CDR3 nucleotides: TGCGCCAGCAGCCAAGACATCCCAGATACGCAGTATTTT. Residues: CASSQDIPDTQYF.

This clonotype was observed many times. This chain connects TRBV21-1 to TRBJ2-1; TRBD2 is taken as the D call from the table, unchecked against the DNA. TRBV21-1 is a listed pseudogene. The CDR3 consists of 18 residues. In nucleotides, the CDR3 is TGTGCCAGCAGCAGACCGGGACTAGCGGGAGGATCCTACAATGAGCAGTTCTTC. Translating it yields CASSRPGLAGGSYNEQFF.

This clonotype was recorded a few times. The chain employs TRBV10-3 and TRBJ2-3; a weak D match, TRBD2 (5 bases). This CDR3 region has 12 residues. CDR1 is ENHRY, CDR2 SYGVKD, per germline. V was clipped by 7 bases and J by 1 base, with 6 bases between them. As DNA, the CDR3 is TGTGCCATCATGGAGGGCACAGATACGCAGTATTTT. Amino acid sequence: CAIMEGTDTQYF.

As concerns this clonotype: A much larger clone lies one base from this, so it may be a read error. This sequence joins TRBV12-3 or TRBV12-4 and TRBJ1-5; D not certain. This CDR3 region has 13 residues. V gave up 5 bases and J gave up 2 bases, with 7 bases separating them. CDR3 nucleotides: TGTGCCAGCAGTGCTTGGGGCAATCAGCCCCAGCATTTT. Protein sequence: CASSAWGNQPQHF.

This clonotype appeared a few times. The rearrangement joins TRBV9 to TRBJ1-1; D is possibly TRBD1 (5 bases). Germline CDR1 and CDR2: SGDLS and YYNGEE. The CDR3 loop spans 13 amino acids. With 0 bases removed from V and 8 bases from J, the gap between germline ends came to 11 bases. The CDR3 protein is CASSVEGRAEAFF. Written as DNA, the CDR3 is TGTGCCAGCAGCGTAGAGGGCAGGGCGGAAGCTTTCTTT.

This clonotype was picked up a small number of times. The chain is built from TRBV27 and TRBJ2-3; possibly TRBD2 for D (6 bases). This CDR3 is 19 amino acids long. The V and J ends lost 2 bases and 4 bases respectively, with 25 bases between them. CDR1 is MNHEY, CDR2 SMNVEV, per germline (reference sequence). In DNA, the CDR3 is TGTGCCAGCAGTTTAAAAGCTAGCGAGACATCGGAGCGATCAGATACGCAGTATTTT. It translates to CASSLKASETSERSDTQYF.

This clonotype appeared a few times. The rearrangement uses TRBV29-1 and TRBJ2-7; 7 bases match TRBD1. V lost 7 bases, J lost 3 bases, and 12 bases stayed unmatched. Germline V lookup: CDR1 SQVTM, CDR2 ANQGSEA. CDR3 length: 14 residues. The CDR3 loop is CSAHPQGVIYEQYF. The CDR3 region has the DNA TGCAGCGCTCACCCCCAGGGGGTGATCTACGAGCAGTACTTC.

The chain carries TRBV6-2 or TRBV6-3 and TRBJ2-1; D remains ambiguous. The V and J ends lost 4 bases and 10 bases respectively, with 8 bases between them. Germline CDR1 reads MNHEY; CDR2 reads SVGEGT. This CDR3 spans 11 amino acids. CDR3 sequence: CASSWNLEQFF. DNA for the CDR3: TGTGCCAGCAGTTGGAACTTAGAGCAGTTCTTC.

This chain uses TRBV5-1 with TRBJ2-7, with TRBD2 matching over 7 bases. V was clipped by 0 bases and J by 0 bases; unmatched bases: 12. This CDR3 spans 18 amino acids. Germline values: CDR1 SGHRS, CDR2 YFSETQ. The CDR3: CASSLGASGMVSSYEQYF. Written as DNA, the CDR3 is TGCGCCAGCAGCTTGGGTGCTAGCGGCATGGTAAGCTCCTACGAGCAGTACTTC.

This clonotype came up a few times. This chain links TRBV20-1 with TRBJ2-1; tentatively, D is TRBD2 (8 bases). Trimming removed 0 bases from V and 9 bases from J, with 18 bases in between. The CDR3 contains 15 residues. Looked up from germline, CDR1 is DFQATT and CDR2 is SNEGSKA (reference sequence). The chain's CDR3 is CSARDRVSGTVEQFF. CDR3 nucleotide sequence: TGCAGTGCTAGAGATCGGGTTAGCGGGACAGTTGAGCAGTTCTTC.

This clonotype has a count of ten or more. This chain uses TRBV20-1 with TRBJ2-4, with no clear D. V was pared by 0 bases and J by 1 base, with 13 bases between. The germline CDR1 and CDR2 sequences are DFQATT and SNEGSKA (reference sequence). The CDR3 length is 16 residues. In DNA form, the CDR3 reads TGCAGTGCTAGAGAACTGAAGGGTGCGGCCAAAAACATTCAGTACTTC. This gives the protein CSARELKGAAKNIQYF.

Ten or more counts support this clonotype. One junction end disagrees with the germline gene, perhaps due to a read error. The chain combines TRBV20-1 with TRBJ1-2, with D tentatively TRBD1 (6 bases). Germline V CDR1 and CDR2: DFQATT, SNEGSKA (reference sequence). The CDR3 is 8 amino acids. CDR3 amino acids: CSVQGRVF. In nucleotides, the CDR3 is TGCAGTGTGCAGGGGAGGGTCTTC.

The chain joins TRBV7-6 to TRBJ2-3; D might be TRBD1 (7 bases). This CDR3 is built from 15 residues. V lost 5 bases to trimming and J lost 2 bases, with 14 bases between them. CDR1 and CDR2 from the germline V gene are SGHVS and FNYEAQ. CDR3 loop: CASSPRGTVTDTQYF. The CDR3 region has the DNA TGTGCCAGCAGCCCCCGCGGGACAGTCACAGATACGCAGTATTTT.